The following is a TCR beta chain sequence with its context. The antigen is unknown. The sample belongs to a study of early T cells in non-severe SARS-CoV-2 infection. Study details: Sequenced material consisted of bulk RNA (from unsorted whole blood), and chains were unpaired. General observations from the study: Missing private and CD4 specificities, VDJdb matching favored anti-spike CD8 responses.

Trimming left V 7 bases short and J 2 bases short, with 14 bases between. The CDR3 is 14 amino acids. CDR1 and CDR2 from the germline V gene are MNHEY and SMNVEV (reference sequence). Unique molecular identifiers were attached to individual cDNA molecules. TCRdb re-called the 5' RACE reads with MiXCR, one entry per CDR3 protein. Of some 80,000 distinct CDR3 sequences listed, roughly 4.7% were seen once; the top ten hold under 7.5%. The source of this sequence is an adult who was a healthcare worker with PCR-confirmed SARS-CoV-2 infection or an uninfected control (not recorded which). The V and J genes are TRBV27 and TRBJ1-2, with unresolved D. Material: whole blood, obtained at baseline. DNA for the CDR3: TGTGCCAGCACCCCTGGATTACCCAACTATGGCTACACCTTC. This gives the protein CASTPGLPNYGYTF.